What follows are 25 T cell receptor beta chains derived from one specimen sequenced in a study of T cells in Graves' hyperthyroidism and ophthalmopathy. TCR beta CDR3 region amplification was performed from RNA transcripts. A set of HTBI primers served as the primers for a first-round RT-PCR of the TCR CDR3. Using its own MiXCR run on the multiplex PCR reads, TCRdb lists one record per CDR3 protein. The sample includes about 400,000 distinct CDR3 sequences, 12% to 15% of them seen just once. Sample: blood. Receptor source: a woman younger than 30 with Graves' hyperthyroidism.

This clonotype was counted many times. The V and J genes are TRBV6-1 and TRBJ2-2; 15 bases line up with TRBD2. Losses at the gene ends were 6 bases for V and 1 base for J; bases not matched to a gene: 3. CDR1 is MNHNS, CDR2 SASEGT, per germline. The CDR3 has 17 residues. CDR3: CASRGLAGGQNTGELFF. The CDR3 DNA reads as TGTGCCAGCAGGGGACTAGCGGGAGGCCAGAACACCGGGGAGCTGTTTTTT.

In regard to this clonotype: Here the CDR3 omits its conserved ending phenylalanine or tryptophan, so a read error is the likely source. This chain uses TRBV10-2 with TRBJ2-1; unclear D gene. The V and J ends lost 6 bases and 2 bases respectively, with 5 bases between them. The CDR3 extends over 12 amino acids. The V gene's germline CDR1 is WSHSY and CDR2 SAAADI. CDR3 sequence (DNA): TGCGCCAGCAGCGCGACCTACAATGAGCAGTTCCTC. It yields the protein CASSATYNEQFL.

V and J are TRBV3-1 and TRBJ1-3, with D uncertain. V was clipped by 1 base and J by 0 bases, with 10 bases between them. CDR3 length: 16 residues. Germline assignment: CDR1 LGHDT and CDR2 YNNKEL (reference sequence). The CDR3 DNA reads TGTGCCAGCAGCCAAGCTTTCGGGTTCTCTGGAAACACCATATATTTT. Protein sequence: CASSQAFGFSGNTIYF.

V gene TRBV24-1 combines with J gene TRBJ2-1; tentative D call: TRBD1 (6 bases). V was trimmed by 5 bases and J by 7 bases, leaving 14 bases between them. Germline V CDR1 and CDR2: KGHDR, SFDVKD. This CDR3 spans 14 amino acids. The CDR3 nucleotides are TGTGCCACCAGTGGAACAGGGAAGATTAATGAGCAGTTCTTC. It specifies CATSGTGKINEQFF.

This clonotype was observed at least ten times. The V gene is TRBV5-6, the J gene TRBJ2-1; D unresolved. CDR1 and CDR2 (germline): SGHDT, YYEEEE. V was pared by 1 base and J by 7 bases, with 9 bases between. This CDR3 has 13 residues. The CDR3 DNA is TGTGCCAGCAGCTTGACACCCTTGAATGAGCAGTTCTTC. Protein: CASSLTPLNEQFF.

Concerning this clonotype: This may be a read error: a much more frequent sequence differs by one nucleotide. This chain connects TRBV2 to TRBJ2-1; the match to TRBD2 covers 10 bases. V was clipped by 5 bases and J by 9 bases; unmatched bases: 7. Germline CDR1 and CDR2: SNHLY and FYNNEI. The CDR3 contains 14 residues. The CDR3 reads CASSLLAGVVEQFF. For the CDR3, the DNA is TGTGCCAGCAGTCTCCTAGCGGGAGTAGTTGAGCAGTTCTTC.

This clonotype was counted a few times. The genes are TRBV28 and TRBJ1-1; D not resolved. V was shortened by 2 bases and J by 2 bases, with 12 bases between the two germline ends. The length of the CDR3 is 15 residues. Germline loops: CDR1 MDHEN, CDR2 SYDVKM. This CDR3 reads CASSLIIQPNTEAFF. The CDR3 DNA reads TGTGCCAGCAGTTTAATTATCCAACCAAACACTGAAGCTTTCTTT.

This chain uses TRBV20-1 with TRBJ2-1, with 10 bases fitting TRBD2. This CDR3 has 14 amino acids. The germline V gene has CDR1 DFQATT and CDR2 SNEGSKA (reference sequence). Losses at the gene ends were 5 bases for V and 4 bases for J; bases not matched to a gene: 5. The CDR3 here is CSALGLAAYNEQFF. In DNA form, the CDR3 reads TGCAGTGCTTTAGGACTAGCGGCGTACAATGAGCAGTTCTTC.

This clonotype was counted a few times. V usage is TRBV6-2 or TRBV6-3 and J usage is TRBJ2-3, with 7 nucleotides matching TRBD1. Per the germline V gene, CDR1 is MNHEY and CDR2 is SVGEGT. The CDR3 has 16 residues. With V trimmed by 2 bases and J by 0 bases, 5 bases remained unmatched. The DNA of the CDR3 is TGTGCCAGCAGTTACGGGGAACAGGGGAGCACAGATACGCAGTATTTT. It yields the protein CASSYGEQGSTDTQYF.

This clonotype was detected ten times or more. The CDR3, as DNA: TGCGCCAGCAGTCTAGGGACTAGCCATTCCGGGGAGCTGTTTTTT. Protein: CASSLGTSHSGELFF. The J gene is TRBJ2-2, the V gene TRBV10-1, with TRBD2 matching over 9 bases. V dropped 5 bases and J dropped 6; count of bases not matched to a gene: 7. This CDR3 spans 15 amino acids. Germline V gives CDR1 WNHNN, CDR2 SYGVQD (reference sequence).

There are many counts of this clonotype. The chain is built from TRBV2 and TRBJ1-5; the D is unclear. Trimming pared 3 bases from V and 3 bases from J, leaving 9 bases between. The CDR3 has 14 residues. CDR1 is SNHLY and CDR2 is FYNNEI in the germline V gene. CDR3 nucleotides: TGTGCCAGCAGTGACCACAAGCCCAATCAGCCCCAGCATTTT. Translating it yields CASSDHKPNQPQHF.

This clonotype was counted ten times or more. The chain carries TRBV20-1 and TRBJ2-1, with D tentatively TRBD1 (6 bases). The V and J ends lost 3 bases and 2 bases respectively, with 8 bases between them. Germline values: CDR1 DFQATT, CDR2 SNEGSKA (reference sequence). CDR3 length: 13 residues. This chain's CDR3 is CSARDRPYNEQFF. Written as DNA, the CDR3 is TGCAGTGCTAGGGACAGACCCTACAATGAGCAGTTCTTC.

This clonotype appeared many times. The CDR3 DNA follows: TGTGCCAGCAGCTTCGGGACTAGCGGGGTCGGGGAGCTGTTTTTT. It is translated as CASSFGTSGVGELFF. The J gene is TRBJ2-2, the V gene TRBV7-2; 13 bases are a match to TRBD2. Per the germline V gene, CDR1 is SGHTA and CDR2 is FQGNSA. The ends lost 3 bases at V and 7 bases at J; junction bases unmatched: 2. The CDR3 runs to 15 residues.

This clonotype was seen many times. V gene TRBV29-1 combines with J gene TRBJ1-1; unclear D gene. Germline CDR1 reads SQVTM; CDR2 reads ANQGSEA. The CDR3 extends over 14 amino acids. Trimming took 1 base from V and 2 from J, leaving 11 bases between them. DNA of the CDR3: TGCAGCGTTGAAGTCGGCCCCAGCAACACTGAAGCTTTCTTT. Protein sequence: CSVEVGPSNTEAFF.

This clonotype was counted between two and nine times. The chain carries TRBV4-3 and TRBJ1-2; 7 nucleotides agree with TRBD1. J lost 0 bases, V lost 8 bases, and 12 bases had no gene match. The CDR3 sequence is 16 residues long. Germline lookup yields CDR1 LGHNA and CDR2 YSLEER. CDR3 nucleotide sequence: TGCGCCAGCTCCAGGGGGGCCCACCTCACTAACTATGGCTACACCTTC. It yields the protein CASSRGAHLTNYGYTF.

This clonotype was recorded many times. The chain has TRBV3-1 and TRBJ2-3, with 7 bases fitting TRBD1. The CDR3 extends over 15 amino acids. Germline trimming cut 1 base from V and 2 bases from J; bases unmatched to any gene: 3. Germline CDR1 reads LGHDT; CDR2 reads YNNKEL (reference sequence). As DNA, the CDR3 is TGTGCCAGCAGCCAAGGGGACAGATTCACAGATACGCAGTATTTT. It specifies CASSQGDRFTDTQYF.

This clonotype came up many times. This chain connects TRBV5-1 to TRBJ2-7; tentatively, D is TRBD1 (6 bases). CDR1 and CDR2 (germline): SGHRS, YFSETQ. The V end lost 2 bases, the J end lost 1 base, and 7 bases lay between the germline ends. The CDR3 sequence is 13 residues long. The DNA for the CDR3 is TGCGCCAGCAGCTTCCAGGGGTCCTACGAGCAGTACTTC. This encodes CASSFQGSYEQYF. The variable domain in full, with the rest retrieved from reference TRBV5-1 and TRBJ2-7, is KAGVTQTPRYLIKTRGQQVTLSCSPISGHRSVSWYQQTPGQGLQFLFEYFSETQRNKGNFPGRFSGRQFSNSRSEMNVSTLELGDSALYLCASSFQGSYEQYFGPGTRLTVT.

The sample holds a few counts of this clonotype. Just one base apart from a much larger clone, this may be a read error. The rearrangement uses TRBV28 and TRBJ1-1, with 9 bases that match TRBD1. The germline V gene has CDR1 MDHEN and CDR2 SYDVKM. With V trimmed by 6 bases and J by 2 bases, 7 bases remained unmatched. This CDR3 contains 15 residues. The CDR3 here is CASSRPGQGNTEAFF. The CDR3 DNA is TGTGCCAGCAGCCGACCGGGACAGGGAAACACTGAAGCTTTCTTT.

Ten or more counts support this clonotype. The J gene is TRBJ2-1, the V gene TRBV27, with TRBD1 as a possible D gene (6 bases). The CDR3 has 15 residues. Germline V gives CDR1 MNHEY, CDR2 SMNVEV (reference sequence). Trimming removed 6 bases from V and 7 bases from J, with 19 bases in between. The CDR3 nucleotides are TGTGCCAGCAGCTTAAACAGGGACCTAGGGAATGAGCAGTTCTTC. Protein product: CASSLNRDLGNEQFF.

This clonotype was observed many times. CDR3 nucleotides: TGTGCCAGCAGCTTGGCCCTAGCGATCTACGAGCAGTACTTC. It codes for CASSLALAIYEQYF. The chain combines TRBV5-5 with TRBJ2-7, with D possibly matching TRBD2 (6 bases). CDR3 length equals 14 residues. The V end lost 0 bases, the J end lost 3 bases, and 10 bases lay between the germline ends. CDR1 is SGHKS, CDR2 YYEKEE, per germline (reference sequence).

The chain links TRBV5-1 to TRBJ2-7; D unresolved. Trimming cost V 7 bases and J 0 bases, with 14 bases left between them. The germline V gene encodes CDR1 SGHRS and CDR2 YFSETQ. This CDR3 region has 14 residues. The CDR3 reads CASSDERSSYEQYF. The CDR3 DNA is TGCGCCAGCTCGGACGAGAGGAGCTCCTACGAGCAGTACTTC.

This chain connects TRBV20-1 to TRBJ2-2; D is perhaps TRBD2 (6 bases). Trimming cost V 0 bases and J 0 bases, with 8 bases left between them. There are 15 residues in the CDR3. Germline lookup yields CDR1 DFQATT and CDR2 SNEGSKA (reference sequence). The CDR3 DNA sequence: TGCAGTGCTAGAGACGGGGGTTCGAACACCGGGGAGCTGTTTTTT. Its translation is CSARDGGSNTGELFF.

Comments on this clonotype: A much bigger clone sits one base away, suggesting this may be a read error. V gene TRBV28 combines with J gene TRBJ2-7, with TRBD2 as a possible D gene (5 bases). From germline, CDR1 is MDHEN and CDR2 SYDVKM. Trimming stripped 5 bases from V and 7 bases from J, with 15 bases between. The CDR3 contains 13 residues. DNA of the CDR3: TGTGCCAGCAGTCGGCTAGCCTCAGCTGAGCAGTACTTC. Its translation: CASSRLASAEQYF. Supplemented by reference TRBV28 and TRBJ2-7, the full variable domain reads DVKVTQSSRYLVKRTGEKVFLECVQDMDHENMFWYRQDPGLGLRLIYFSYDVKMKEKGDIPEGYSVSREKKERFSLILESASTNQTSMYLCASSRLASAEQYFGPGTRLTVT.

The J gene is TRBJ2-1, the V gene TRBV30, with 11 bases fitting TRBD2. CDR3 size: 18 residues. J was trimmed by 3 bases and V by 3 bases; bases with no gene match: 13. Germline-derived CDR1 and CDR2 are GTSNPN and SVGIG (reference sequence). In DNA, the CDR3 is TGTGCCTGGAGAGTCGGCAAAAGGGGGACTAGCGGCTACAATGAGCAGTTCTTC. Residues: CAWRVGKRGTSGYNEQFF. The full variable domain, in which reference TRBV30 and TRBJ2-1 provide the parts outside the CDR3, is SQTIHQWPATLVQPVGSPLSLECTVEGTSNPNLYWYRQAAGRGLQLLFYSVGIGQISSEVPQNLSASRPQDRQFILSSKKLLLSDSGFYLCAWRVGKRGTSGYNEQFFGPGTRLTVL.

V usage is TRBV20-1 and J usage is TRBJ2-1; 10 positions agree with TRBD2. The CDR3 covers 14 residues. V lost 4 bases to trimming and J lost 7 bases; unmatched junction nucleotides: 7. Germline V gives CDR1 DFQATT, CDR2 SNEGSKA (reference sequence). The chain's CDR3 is CSATQPSGSNEQFF. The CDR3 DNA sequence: TGCAGTGCTACCCAACCTAGCGGGAGTAATGAGCAGTTCTTC.